Listed below are T cell receptor beta chains from one sample, sequenced in a study of regulatory T cells in long-lasting Graves disease. MiXCR was run by TCRdb on the multiplex PCR reads, yielding one entry per CDR3 protein. The sample gives hundreds of thousands of distinct CDR3 sequences, around a fifth of which show up once; approximately 14% is in the top ten. The sequences come from peripheral blood mononuclear cells (PBMCs), collected when the disease was refractory, from a patient treated with antithyroid drugs. The receptors stem from a female donor with Graves disease. Each CDR3 is given with its conserved first and last residue. D genes are given only for firm matches. Not all rows give a size; the values are once, few, many and, for expanded clones, a class.

v_call: TRBV12-5; j_call: TRBJ2-7; d_call: -; clone_size: many; cdr3_aa: CASGLEARGEQYF; cdr3_nt: TGTGCTAGTGGTTTGGAGGCGAGGGGCGAGCAGTACTTC
v_call: TRBV7-8; j_call: TRBJ2-3; d_call: -; clone_size: -; cdr3_aa: CASSPVRVAASTDTQYF; cdr3_nt: TGTGCCAGCAGCCCGGTGAGGGTGGCCGCTTCCACAGATACGCAGTATTTT
v_call: TRBV30; j_call: TRBJ1-5; d_call: -; clone_size: few; cdr3_aa: CAWNMDRSQPQHF; cdr3_nt: TGTGCCTGGAATATGGATCGGAGTCAGCCCCAGCATTTT
v_call: TRBV12-3/TRBV12-4; j_call: TRBJ1-6; d_call: -; clone_size: many; cdr3_aa: CASSLTGESPLHF; cdr3_nt: TGTGCCAGCAGTTTAACCGGGGAATCACCCCTCCACTTT
v_call: TRBV20-1; j_call: TRBJ2-7; d_call: -; clone_size: -; cdr3_aa: CSASTPVYEQYF; cdr3_nt: TGCAGTGCTTCCACCCCAGTCTACGAGCAGTACTTC
v_call: TRBV28; j_call: TRBJ2-6; d_call: -; clone_size: many; cdr3_aa: CASSPGFISSGANVLTF; cdr3_nt: TGTGCCAGCAGCCCAGGGTTCATCAGCTCTGGGGCCAACGTCCTGACTTTC
v_call: TRBV9; j_call: TRBJ2-5; d_call: -; clone_size: -; cdr3_aa: CASSYASRMEETQYF; cdr3_nt: TGTGCCAGCAGTTACGCCAGTCGGATGGAAGAGACCCAGTACTTC
v_call: TRBV20-1; j_call: TRBJ2-6; d_call: -; clone_size: many; cdr3_aa: CSARQGMVAGANVLTF; cdr3_nt: TGCAGTGCTAGGCAGGGGATGGTAGCTGGGGCCAACGTCCTGACTTTC
v_call: TRBV27; j_call: TRBJ2-7; d_call: -; clone_size: -; cdr3_aa: CASSLGSHPTYEQYF; cdr3_nt: TGTGCCAGCAGTTTAGGGTCCCATCCGACCTACGAGCAGTACTTC
v_call: TRBV20-1; j_call: TRBJ2-7; d_call: -; clone_size: -; cdr3_aa: CSARKQGYEQYF; cdr3_nt: TGCAGTGCTAGAAAACAGGGCTACGAGCAGTACTTC
v_call: TRBV19; j_call: TRBJ1-1; d_call: -; clone_size: few; cdr3_aa: CASSTLGLTENTEAFF; cdr3_nt: TGTGCCAGTAGTACGCTGGGACTTACCGAGAACACTGAAGCTTTCTTT
v_call: TRBV7-2; j_call: TRBJ2-5; d_call: TRBD2; clone_size: few; cdr3_aa: CASSRPNEPGLAEYQETQYF; cdr3_nt: TGTGCCAGCAGCCGACCAAACGAACCGGGACTAGCGGAATACCAAGAGACCCAGTACTTC
v_call: TRBV6-1; j_call: TRBJ1-5; d_call: -; clone_size: many; cdr3_aa: CASSEGQISNQPQHF; cdr3_nt: TGTGCCAGCAGTGAAGGGCAGATTAGCAATCAGCCCCAGCATTTT
v_call: TRBV2; j_call: TRBJ2-1; d_call: -; clone_size: -; cdr3_aa: CASSLRLDNEQFF; cdr3_nt: TGTGCCAGCAGTCTTCGACTCGACAATGAGCAGTTCTTC
v_call: TRBV19; j_call: TRBJ1-1; d_call: -; clone_size: few; cdr3_aa: CASSPSKGGNTEAFF; cdr3_nt: TGTGCCAGTAGCCCATCAAAAGGGGGGAACACTGAAGCTTTCTTT
v_call: TRBV12-3/TRBV12-4; j_call: TRBJ2-2; d_call: TRBD2; clone_size: many; cdr3_aa: CASSLVGGSRSTGELFF; cdr3_nt: TGTGCCAGCAGTTTAGTGGGCGGGAGTAGGAGCACCGGGGAGCTGTTTTTT
v_call: TRBV20-1; j_call: TRBJ2-5; d_call: TRBD2; clone_size: -; cdr3_aa: CSATTFRLAQETQYF; cdr3_nt: TGCAGTGCTACTACCTTTAGACTAGCGCAAGAGACCCAGTACTTC
v_call: TRBV2; j_call: TRBJ2-4; d_call: TRBD1; clone_size: -; cdr3_aa: CASSSTGNIQYF; cdr3_nt: TGTGCCAGCAGCTCGACAGGGAACATTCAGTACTTC
v_call: TRBV28; j_call: TRBJ2-7; d_call: -; clone_size: many; cdr3_aa: CASSPQSGFSYEQYF; cdr3_nt: TGTGCCAGCAGCCCTCAGAGCGGGTTTTCCTACGAGCAGTACTTC
v_call: TRBV20-1; j_call: TRBJ1-5; d_call: -; clone_size: -; cdr3_aa: CSANERGFNQPQHF; cdr3_nt: TGCAGTGCTAATGAGCGGGGATTCAATCAGCCCCAGCATTTT
v_call: TRBV3-1; j_call: TRBJ2-7; d_call: -; clone_size: many; cdr3_aa: CASSQEPQSSYEQYF; cdr3_nt: TGTGCCAGCAGCCAAGAACCACAGTCCTCCTACGAGCAGTACTTC
v_call: TRBV18; j_call: TRBJ2-7; d_call: TRBD2; clone_size: -; cdr3_aa: CASSPMGGRPPYEQYF; cdr3_nt: TGTGCCAGCTCACCGATGGGCGGGAGGCCCCCCTACGAGCAGTACTTC